A single sample gave rise to the 21 T cell receptor beta chains below, sequenced in a study of T cell clones after liver transplantation (dated by TCRdb to the late 2010s). Library construction relied on the immunoSEQ multiplex PCR assay. The source is immuneACCESS, and TCRdb retained only in-frame sequences with V and J called. Part of the clones is not carried over; for the studies checked, unresolved V genes explain less than half of this, and the remainder is unexplained. Across this sample there are just under 9,500 clones, with 78% seen only once. Roughly 51% of the sample is held by the ten biggest clonotypes. The sequencing used CD8+ T cells from blood, collected at the 22-month timepoint. The receptors originated from a human patient who received a liver transplant. Some T cells may have been brought in with the graft after a transplant.

This clone was seen a handful of times. The gene calls are TRBV11-2 and TRBJ1-2, with 12 bases fitting TRBD1. With 5 bases clipped from V and 4 bases from J, the junction kept 14 bases outside the gene matches. The CDR3 has 18 residues. From germline, CDR1 is SGHAT and CDR2 FQNNGV. The CDR3 protein is CASSQPGTGGILGYGYTF. The CDR3 DNA reads TGTGCCAGCAGCCAACCTGGGACAGGGGGCATTTTAGGCTATGGCTACACCTTC.

The gene calls are TRBV27 and TRBJ2-7, with TRBD1 as a possible D gene (6 bases). Germline V gene data show CDR1 as MNHEY and CDR2 as SMNVEV (reference sequence). This CDR3 region has 11 residues. The V end lost 8 bases, the J end lost 1 base, and 6 bases lay between the germline ends. The CDR3 protein is CASGQSYEQYF. The CDR3 bases are TGTGCCAGCGGACAGTCCTACGAGCAGTACTTC.

The chain carries TRBV15 and TRBJ2-5; 10 positions match TRBD1. The V and J ends lost 1 base and 4 bases, in that order; junction bases with no gene match: 9. The CDR3 spans 17 residues. Germline V CDR1 and CDR2: LNHNV, YYDKDF (reference sequence). The CDR3, as DNA: TGTGCCACCAGCAGAGTACCGGGACAGGGGAGGGGAGAGACCCAGTACTTC. It specifies CATSRVPGQGRGETQYF.

The chain uses TRBV6-1 and TRBJ2-1, with D maybe TRBD2 (5 bases). V was cut by 1 base and J by 0 bases, with 7 bases left in between. CDR1 is MNHNS, CDR2 SASEGT, per germline. The CDR3 covers 15 residues. CDR3 nucleotide sequence: TGTGCCAGCAGTGAAGGGAGGAGCTCCTACAATGAGCAGTTCTTC. Its protein product is CASSEGRSSYNEQFF.

The chain couples TRBV7-9 to TRBJ1-1; no clear D. The germline V gene has CDR1 SEHNR and CDR2 FQNEAQ (reference sequence). Between the trimmed V and J ends, which lost 4 bases and 4 bases, there was a span of 7 bases. The CDR3 contains 12 residues. This CDR3 reads CASSSKTTEAFF. CDR3 coding DNA: TGTGCCAGCAGCTCCAAGACCACTGAAGCTTTCTTT. Complete variable domain (other parts from reference TRBV7-9 and TRBJ1-1): DTGVSQNPRHKITKRGQNVTFRCDPISEHNRLYWYRQTLGQGPEFLTYFQNEAQLEKSRLLSDRFSAERPKGSFSTLEIQRTEQGDSAMYLCASSSKTTEAFFGQGTRLTVV.

V and J are TRBV12-1 and TRBJ2-1; TRBD2, the table's D call, was not compared with the DNA. TRBV12-1 constitutes a pseudogene. The CDR3 runs to 16 residues. The CDR3: CASSLSSGGAMNEQFF. The CDR3 DNA sequence: TGTGCCAGCAGTCTGAGTAGCGGGGGGGCCATGAATGAGCAGTTCTTC.

CDR3 residues: CAWVAGGLNEQFF. DNA for the CDR3: TGTGCCTGGGTAGCGGGGGGGCTGAATGAGCAGTTCTTC. The chain carries TRBV30 and TRBJ2-1, with TRBD2 identical over 11 bases. V shed 5 bases and J 7 bases; nucleotides not matched to a gene: 4. The length of the CDR3 is 13 residues. The germline CDR1 and CDR2 sequences are GTSNPN and SVGIG (reference sequence).

This chain connects TRBV7-9 to TRBJ1-2; D remains unclear. Trimming cost V 1 base and J 5 bases, with 5 bases left between them. CDR1 is SEHNR and CDR2 is FQNEAQ in the germline V gene (reference sequence). The CDR3 spans 12 residues. Here the CDR3 reads CASSLGQYGYTF. In DNA form, the CDR3 reads TGTGCCAGCAGCTTAGGGCAGTATGGCTACACCTTC.

The gene calls are TRBV19 and TRBJ2-5; TRBD1 aligns across 8 bases. The V segment lost 3 bases and the J segment 4 bases; nucleotides outside the gene matches: 7. Germline V gene sequence: CDR1 LNHDA, CDR2 SQIVND (reference sequence). The CDR3 covers 15 residues. The CDR3 nucleotides read TGTGCCAGTAGTATTAATCCCGGGACAGGAGAGACCCAGTACTTC. Translation: CASSINPGTGETQYF.

This clone has just one count. The chain's CDR3 is CASSQDTETGYHEQFF. DNA for the CDR3: TGTGCCAGCAGCCAAGACACGGAGACAGGGTACCATGAGCAGTTCTTC. The chain recombines TRBV14 with TRBJ2-1; 7 nucleotides line up with TRBD1. The ends lost 0 bases at V and 8 bases at J; junction bases unmatched: 10. CDR3 length: 16 residues. CDR1 SGHDN and CDR2 FVKESK come from the germline V gene.

This clone was seen a single time. The CDR3 DNA reads TGTGCCAGCAGCTTAGCCGGGGGGAATCAGCCCCAGCATTTT. It yields the protein CASSLAGGNQPQHF. The V gene is TRBV7-9, the J gene TRBJ1-5, with D possibly being TRBD1 (5 bases). The CDR3 spans 14 residues. Germline CDR1 and CDR2: SEHNR and FQNEAQ (reference sequence). Trimming removed 0 bases at V and 4 bases at J, with 7 bases between.

The sample holds one count of this clone. This sequence joins TRBV11-2 and TRBJ2-3, with 11 positions matching TRBD2. Germline V gene sequence: CDR1 SGHAT, CDR2 FQNNGV. The J segment lost 3 bases and the V segment lost 5 bases, leaving 10 bases of the junction unmatched. The CDR3 loop spans 17 amino acids. This CDR3 is CASSPSTLAGGTDTQYF. For the CDR3, the DNA is TGTGCCAGCAGCCCCTCCACGTTAGCGGGGGGGACAGATACGCAGTATTTT.

The chain links TRBV4-1 to TRBJ1-6, with unresolved D. Germline V gene sequence: CDR1 MGHRA, CDR2 YSYEKL. Trimming cost V 7 bases and J 8 bases, with 12 bases left between them. The CDR3 has 13 residues. The CDR3 here is CASTGLGDSPLHF. The CDR3 nucleotides read TGCGCCAGCACGGGCCTTGGGGATTCACCCCTCCACTTT.

This clone was seen a few times. The chain uses TRBV2 and TRBJ1-6, with 8 bases lining up with TRBD1. V was pared by 4 bases and J by 8 bases, with 4 bases of the junction left unmatched. Per germline, CDR1 SNHLY and CDR2 FYNNEI. The length of the CDR3 is 14 residues. DNA for the CDR3: TGTGCCAGCAGTGGGTCAGGGGGCTATTCACCCCTCCACTTT. Translation gives CASSGSGGYSPLHF.

V usage is TRBV28 and J usage is TRBJ1-1, with D perhaps matching TRBD1 (6 bases). Germline V gene lookup returns CDR1 MDHEN and CDR2 SYDVKM. Trimming took 6 bases from V and 2 from J, leaving 22 bases between them. This CDR3 contains 17 residues. CDR3 in amino acids: CASSFTWGAALNTEAFF. In DNA, the CDR3 is TGTGCCAGCAGCTTTACGTGGGGGGCAGCATTAAACACTGAAGCTTTCTTT. The entire variable domain, with the rest obtained from reference TRBV28 and TRBJ1-1, is as follows: DVKVTQSSRYLVKRTGEKVFLECVQDMDHENMFWYRQDPGLGLRLIYFSYDVKMKEKGDIPEGYSVSREKKERFSLILESASTNQTSMYLCASSFTWGAALNTEAFFGQGTRLTVV.

The V call is TRBV27, the J call TRBJ2-5, with D tentatively TRBD1 (6 bases). Between the trimmed V and J ends, which lost 2 bases and 4 bases, there was a span of 8 bases. CDR3 length equals 13 residues. Germline V gives CDR1 MNHEY, CDR2 SMNVEV (reference sequence). Here the CDR3 reads CASSLGRGETQYF. CDR3 in DNA: TGTGCCAGCAGTTTAGGCAGGGGAGAGACCCAGTACTTC.

The gene calls are TRBV11-2 and TRBJ2-7, with 9 bases identical to TRBD1. CDR1 and CDR2 (germline): SGHAT, FQNNGV. The CDR3 consists of 16 residues. The trim removed 2 bases at V and 0 bases at J, leaving 5 bases unmatched. Written as DNA, the CDR3 is TGTGCCAGCAGCTTAAGACTGGGACAGGGCTCCTACGAGCAGTACTTC. It codes for CASSLRLGQGSYEQYF.

This chain connects TRBV30 to TRBJ2-7; TRBD1 matches at 7 bases. V dropped 2 bases and J dropped 2; count of bases not matched to a gene: 6. CDR3 size: 14 residues. The germline gives CDR1 GTSNPN, CDR2 SVGIG (reference sequence). CDR3 residues: CAWSLGQGAYEQYF. The DNA for the CDR3 is TGTGCCTGGAGTTTGGGCCAGGGGGCCTACGAGCAGTACTTC.

Only one count was recorded for this clone. The rearrangement joins TRBV28 to TRBJ2-7; D possibly corresponds to TRBD1 (6 bases). CDR1 MDHEN and CDR2 SYDVKM come from the germline V gene. This CDR3 contains 14 residues. With 6 bases removed from V and 4 bases from J, the gap between germline ends came to 16 bases. CDR3: CASSLRDTVYEQYF. CDR3 DNA sequence: TGTGCCAGCAGCCTCCGGGACACCGTATACGAGCAGTACTTC.

V is TRBV5-5 and J is TRBJ2-1; no definite D call. Trimming stripped 0 bases from V and 8 bases from J, with 12 bases between. CDR1 and CDR2 (germline): SGHKS, YYEKEE (reference sequence). CDR3 length: 14 amino acids. The CDR3 DNA is TGTGCCAGCAGCTTGGGGGGTCTTGGCGATGAGCAGTTCTTC. Its translation: CASSLGGLGDEQFF.

The genes are TRBV13 and TRBJ2-1, with D tentatively TRBD2 (6 bases). With 3 bases removed from V and 5 bases from J, the gap between germline ends came to 11 bases. CDR1 and CDR2 (germline): PRHDT, FYEKMQ (reference sequence). The CDR3 covers 14 residues. CDR3 DNA: TGTGCCAGCAGCTTGGGGGGTGTGAACAATGAGCAGTTCTTC. Its protein is CASSLGGVNNEQFF.